Listed below are T cell receptor beta chains from one sample, sequenced in a study of PD-1 blockade in classical Hodgkin lymphoma. Method: immunoSEQ multiplex PCR; TCRdb's copy keeps in-frame clones and lacks some. The sample has about 93,000 clones, around 80% seen once; the top ten hold less than 10%. The input for sequencing was peripheral blood mononuclear cells (PBMCs), taken before the fourth cycle of nivolumab. The receptors stem from a human donor with classical Hodgkin lymphoma. The CDR3 runs from the conserved cysteine through the conserved F or W. D genes are given only for firm matches. A clone size is listed for some rows: how often the clone was seen (once, few, many), or a class if it is expanded.

TRBV28	-	few	TRBJ1-1	CASSLPGGTEAFF	TGTGCCAGCAGTTTACCTGGGGGCACTGAAGCTTTCTTT
TRBV19	-	-	TRBJ1-5	CATEPPGPEYQPQHF	TGTGCCACCGAGCCGCCCGGACCGGAATATCAGCCCCAGCATTTT
TRBV6-6	-	many	TRBJ1-6	CASSYSRDSDSPLHF	TGTGCCAGCAGTTACTCGAGAGACAGCGATTCACCCCTCCACTTT
TRBV5-1	TRBD2	few	TRBJ2-3	CASSLEGLALTDTQYF	TGCGCCAGCAGCTTGGAGGGACTAGCGCTGACAGATACGCAGTATTTT
TRBV29-1	TRBD1	-	TRBJ1-2	CSVEDTGQGYGYTF	TGCAGCGTTGAAGATACAGGACAGGGCTATGGCTACACCTTC
TRBV9	-	few	TRBJ1-2	CASSVDSGRNIPYGYTF	TGTGCCAGCAGCGTAGATAGTGGCAGAAATATTCCCTATGGCTACACCTTC
TRBV21-1	-	-	TRBJ1-4	CASSKALGGASEKLFF	TGTGCCAGCAGCAAAGCGCTGGGGGGCGCGTCTGAAAAACTGTTTTTT
TRBV19	TRBD1	-	TRBJ1-5	CASNDPGQGANQPQHF	TGTGCCAGTAATGACCCCGGACAGGGGGCCAATCAGCCCCAGCATTTT
TRBV9	TRBD2	-	TRBJ2-1	CASSVVSGSYNEQFF	TGTGCCAGCAGCGTAGTTAGCGGGTCCTACAATGAGCAGTTCTTC
TRBV11-2	TRBD2	-	TRBJ2-7	CASSLGAGAGEPYF	TGTGCCAGCAGCTTAGGAGCCGGAGCGGGAGAACCGTACTTC
TRBV9	-	-	TRBJ2-2	CASSALSRNTGELFF	TGTGCCAGCAGCGCCCTAAGTCGGAACACCGGGGAGCTGTTTTTT
TRBV19	-	-	TRBJ1-1	CASSIGRPVNTEAFF	TGTGCCAGTAGTATCGGTAGACCGGTGAACACTGAAGCTTTCTTT
TRBV10-1	-	-	TRBJ1-3	CASSESQGSGGNTIYF	TGCGCCAGCAGTGAGAGCCAGGGTAGTGGTGGAAACACCATATATTTT
TRBV10-3	-	-	TRBJ1-2	CAISEETVRVGYTF	TGTGCCATCAGTGAGGAGACAGTTAGAGTTGGCTACACCTTC
TRBV9	TRBD2	-	TRBJ2-3	CASSWRTSGTTDTQYF	TGTGCCAGCAGCTGGAGGACTAGCGGGACCACAGATACGCAGTATTTT
TRBV5-4	TRBD2	-	TRBJ2-5	CASSFTSGSQTQYF	TGTGCCAGCAGCTTCACTAGCGGGAGTCAGACCCAGTACTTC
TRBV30	-	-	TRBJ2-3	CAWSVPDTQYF	TGTGCCTGGTCGGTCCCAGATACGCAGTATTTT
TRBV27	-	once	TRBJ1-2	CASSPGGGPLYGYTF	TGTGCCAGCAGCCCGGGGGGGGGCCCCCTGTATGGCTACACCTTC
TRBV6-6	-	once	TRBJ2-1	CASSLNWGDVYNEQFF	TGTGCCAGCAGTTTGAATTGGGGCGACGTCTACAATGAGCAGTTCTTC
TRBV4-2	TRBD2	-	TRBJ2-1	CASSHPSGGAPYNEQFF	TGTGCCAGCAGCCACCCTAGCGGGGGGGCCCCTTACAATGAGCAGTTCTTC
TRBV27	TRBD2	-	TRBJ2-3	CASSFNLAGGPDTQYF	TGTGCCAGCAGTTTCAACTTAGCGGGAGGCCCAGATACGCAGTATTTT
TRBV5-5	-	-	TRBJ1-2	CASSPQDNYGYTF	TGTGCCAGCAGCCCACAGGATAACTATGGCTACACCTTC
TRBV2	TRBD1	-	TRBJ1-2	CASSEARTGGYGYTF	TGTGCCAGCAGTGAAGCGCGGACAGGGGGCTATGGCTACACCTTC
TRBV7-2	TRBD1	few	TRBJ2-2	CASSYTGTGNTGELFF	TGTGCCAGCAGTTACACCGGGACAGGGAACACCGGGGAGCTGTTTTTT
TRBV5-1	TRBD1	-	TRBJ1-2	CASTNRQGASGYTF	TGCGCCAGCACAAACCGACAGGGGGCTTCTGGCTACACCTTC
TRBV9	TRBD1	few	TRBJ1-1	CASSEVDRVIGTEAFF	TGTGCCAGCAGCGAGGTGGACAGGGTGATTGGCACTGAAGCTTTCTTT
TRBV7-3	-	-	TRBJ2-1	CASSQSVHSLNEQFF	TGTGCCAGCAGCCAAAGCGTCCACAGTCTCAATGAGCAGTTCTTC
TRBV11-3	-	-	TRBJ2-7	CASSPQGGAVEQYF	TGTGCCAGCAGCCCCCAGGGGGGGGCCGTCGAGCAGTACTTC
TRBV19	-	-	TRBJ1-3	CASSTLGLSGNTIYF	TGTGCCAGTAGTACGTTGGGCCTCTCTGGAAACACCATATATTTT
TRBV19	TRBD1	-	TRBJ1-1	CASSVPGQGAVGTEAFF	TGTGCCAGTAGTGTCCCGGGACAGGGGGCGGTGGGCACTGAAGCTTTCTTT
TRBV6-6	-	few	TRBJ2-7	CASSYSQGTNYEQYF	TGTGCCAGCAGTTACTCGCAAGGCACTAACTACGAGCAGTACTTC
TRBV27	TRBD1	-	TRBJ2-7	CASSLGQGVSYEQYF	TGTGCCAGCAGTTTAGGACAGGGCGTCTCCTACGAGCAGTACTTC
TRBV7-9	-	-	TRBJ2-3	CASSRGEGARGDTQYF	TGTGCCAGCAGCAGAGGGGAAGGCGCCCGCGGAGATACGCAGTATTTT
TRBV5-1	-	-	TRBJ2-5	CASSLNPLGGEETQYF	TGCGCCAGCAGCTTGAACCCCCTCGGCGGGGAAGAGACCCAGTACTTC
TRBV18	TRBD2	once	TRBJ2-1	CASSPGQGSSGRLEQFF	TGTGCCAGCTCACCAGGGCAGGGGAGTAGCGGGAGGCTTGAGCAGTTCTTC
TRBV6-1	-	once	TRBJ1-5	CASSVLGEVGNQPQHF	TGTGCCAGCAGTGTATTGGGGGAGGTAGGAAATCAGCCCCAGCATTTT
TRBV2	-	-	TRBJ2-7	CASLGQSYEQYF	TGTGCCAGCTTAGGACAGTCCTACGAGCAGTACTTC
TRBV19	-	-	TRBJ2-7	CASSEFGHPYEQYF	TGTGCCAGTAGTGAATTTGGACATCCCTACGAGCAGTACTTC
TRBV4-2	-	-	TRBJ1-5	CASSQGGGRSNQPQHF	TGTGCCAGCAGCCAAGGTGGGGGGCGTAGCAATCAGCCCCAGCATTTT
TRBV6-5	TRBD2	-	TRBJ2-7	CASSYSGGIPPGEQYF	TGTGCCAGCAGTTACTCGGGAGGGATACCCCCCGGGGAGCAGTACTTC
TRBV7-2	-	-	TRBJ1-5	CASSWGRDSNQPQHF	TGTGCCAGCAGCTGGGGCAGGGATAGCAATCAGCCCCAGCATTTT
TRBV2	-	-	TRBJ1-4	CASRMTVSTNEKLFF	TGTGCCAGCAGGATGACAGTCTCAACTAATGAAAAACTGTTTTTT